This T cell receptor beta chain was documented in a study of response to subunit inactivated influenza vaccine. The CDR3 length is 14 residues. Germline V gene lookup returns CDR1 SGHAT and CDR2 FQNNGV. The V end was cut by 4 bases, the J end by 1 base, with 10 bases between. MiXCR was run by TCRdb on the RT-PCR reads, yielding one entry per CDR3 protein. The table lists about 570,000 distinct CDR3 sequences, approximately 11% of them singletons. This clonotype was found a few times. The sample was also linked to a second study, of T cells expressing NK-cell markers. From that report: For TCR beta, cDNA was produced by 5'RACE template switching with UMIs. Of eight sequenced donors, seven were HCMV-seropositive and one HCMV-seronegative. An anti-gamma-delta TCR antibody was added in several experiments. It restricted sorting to alpha-beta TCR-expressing T cells. Among several donors, these clonotypes also ranked first in the CD3+CD56-NKG2C+ fraction.

Source: PBMCs from blood, taken on the day of vaccination. This rearrangement joins TRBV11-2 to TRBJ2-5, with D uncertain. The receptor comes from a man aged 45 to 65 who received an inactivated influenza vaccine. CDR3 nucleotide sequence: TGTGCCAGCAGCTCAAGGGTACTCCAAGAGACCCAGTACTTC. It yields the protein CASSSRVLQETQYF.